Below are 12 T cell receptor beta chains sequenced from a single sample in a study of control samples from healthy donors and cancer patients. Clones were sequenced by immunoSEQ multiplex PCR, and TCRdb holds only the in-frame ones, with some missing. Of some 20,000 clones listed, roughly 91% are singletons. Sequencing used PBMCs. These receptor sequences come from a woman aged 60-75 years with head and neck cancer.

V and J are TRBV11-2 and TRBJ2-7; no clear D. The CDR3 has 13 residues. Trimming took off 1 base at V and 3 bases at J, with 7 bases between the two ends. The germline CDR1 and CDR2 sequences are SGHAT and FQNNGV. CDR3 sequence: CASSLAQSYEQYF. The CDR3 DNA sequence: TGTGCCAGCAGCTTAGCTCAGAGCTACGAGCAGTACTTC.

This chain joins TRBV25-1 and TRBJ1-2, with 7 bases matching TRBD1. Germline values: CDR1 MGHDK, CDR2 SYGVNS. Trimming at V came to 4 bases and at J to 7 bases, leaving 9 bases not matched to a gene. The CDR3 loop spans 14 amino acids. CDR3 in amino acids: CASSGTGVLAGYTF. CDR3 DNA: TGTGCCAGCAGTGGCACAGGGGTCTTAGCTGGCTACACCTTC.

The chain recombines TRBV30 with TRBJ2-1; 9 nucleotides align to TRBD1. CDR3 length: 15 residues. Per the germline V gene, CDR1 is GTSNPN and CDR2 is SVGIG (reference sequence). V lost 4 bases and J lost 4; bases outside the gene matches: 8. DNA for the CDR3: TGTGCCTGGACCGATCAGGGACAGGGTTACAATGAGCAGTTCTTC. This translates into CAWTDQGQGYNEQFF. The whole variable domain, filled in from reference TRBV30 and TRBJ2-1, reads SQTIHQWPATLVQPVGSPLSLECTVEGTSNPNLYWYRQAAGRGLQLLFYSVGIGQISSEVPQNLSASRPQDRQFILSSKKLLLSDSGFYLCAWTDQGQGYNEQFFGPGTRLTVL.

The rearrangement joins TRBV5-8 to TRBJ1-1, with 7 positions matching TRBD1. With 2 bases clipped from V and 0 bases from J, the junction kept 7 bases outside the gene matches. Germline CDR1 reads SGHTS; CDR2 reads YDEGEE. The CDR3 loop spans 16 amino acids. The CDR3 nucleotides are TGTGCCAGCAGCTTTAGGGACAGAACCCTGAACACTGAAGCTTTCTTT. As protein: CASSFRDRTLNTEAFF. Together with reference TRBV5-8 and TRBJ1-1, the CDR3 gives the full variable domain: EAGVTQSPTHLIKTRGQQATLRCSPISGHTSVYWYQQALGLGLQFLLWYDEGEERNRGNFPPRFSGRQFPNYSSELNVNALELEDSALYLCASSFRDRTLNTEAFFGQGTRLTVV.

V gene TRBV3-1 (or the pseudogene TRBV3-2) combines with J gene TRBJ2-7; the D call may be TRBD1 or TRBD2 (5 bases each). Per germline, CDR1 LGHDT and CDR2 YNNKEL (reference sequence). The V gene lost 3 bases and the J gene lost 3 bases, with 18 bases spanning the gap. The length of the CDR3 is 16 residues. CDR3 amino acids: CASSHGLDNPRYEQYF. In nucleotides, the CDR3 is TGTGCCAGCAGCCATGGACTGGACAACCCACGCTACGAGCAGTACTTC.

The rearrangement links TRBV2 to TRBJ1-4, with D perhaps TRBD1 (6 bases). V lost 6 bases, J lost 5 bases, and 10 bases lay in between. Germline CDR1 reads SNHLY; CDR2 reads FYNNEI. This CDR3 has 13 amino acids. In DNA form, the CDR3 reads TGTGCCAGCAGGGACAGCTGGAATGAAAAACTGTTTTTT. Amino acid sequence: CASRDSWNEKLFF.

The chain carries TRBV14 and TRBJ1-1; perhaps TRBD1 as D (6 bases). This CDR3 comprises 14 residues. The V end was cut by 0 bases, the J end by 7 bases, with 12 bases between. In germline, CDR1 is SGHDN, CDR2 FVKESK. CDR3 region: CASSQDGGPVEAFF. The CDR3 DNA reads TGTGCCAGCAGCCAAGACGGGGGGCCCGTTGAAGCTTTCTTT. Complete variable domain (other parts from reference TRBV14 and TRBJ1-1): EAGVTQFPSHSVIEKGQTVTLRCDPISGHDNLYWYRRVMGKEIKFLLHFVKESKQDESGMPNNRFLAERTGGTYSTLKVQPAELEDSGVYFCASSQDGGPVEAFFGQGTRLTVV.

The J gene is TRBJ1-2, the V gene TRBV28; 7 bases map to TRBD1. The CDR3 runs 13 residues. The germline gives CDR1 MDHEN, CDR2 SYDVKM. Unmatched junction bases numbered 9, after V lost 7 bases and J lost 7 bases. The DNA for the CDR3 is TGTGCCAGCATTCTCCGACAGGGAGGTGGCTACACCTTC. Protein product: CASILRQGGGYTF.

In DNA form, the CDR3 reads TGTGCCAGCAGCTACGGGACAAGAAGGTCCTACGAGCAGTACTTC. Translated, it gives CASSYGTRRSYEQYF. This sequence joins TRBV28 and TRBJ2-7; TRBD1 is a possible D gene (6 bases). Trimming cost V 6 bases and J 1 base, with 16 bases left between them. This CDR3 spans 15 amino acids. Germline CDR1 MDHEN, CDR2 SYDVKM.

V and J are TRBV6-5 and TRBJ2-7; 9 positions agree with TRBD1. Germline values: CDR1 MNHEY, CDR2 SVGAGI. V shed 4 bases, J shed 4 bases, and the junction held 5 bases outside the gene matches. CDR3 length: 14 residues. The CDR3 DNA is TGTGCCAGCAGTTCCGGGACAGGGAAATACGAGCAGTACTTC. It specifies CASSSGTGKYEQYF.

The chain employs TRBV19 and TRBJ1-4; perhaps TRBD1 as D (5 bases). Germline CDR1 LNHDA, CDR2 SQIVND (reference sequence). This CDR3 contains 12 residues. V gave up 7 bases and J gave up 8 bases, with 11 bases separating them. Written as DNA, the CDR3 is TGTGCCAGTACCCGGGACGGAGAAAAACTGTTTTTT. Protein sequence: CASTRDGEKLFF.

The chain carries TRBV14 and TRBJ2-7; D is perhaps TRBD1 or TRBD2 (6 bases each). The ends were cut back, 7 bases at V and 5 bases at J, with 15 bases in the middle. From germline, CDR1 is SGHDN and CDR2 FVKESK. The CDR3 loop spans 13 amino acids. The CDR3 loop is CASKRYREDEQYF. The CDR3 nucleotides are TGTGCCAGCAAAAGGTACAGGGAGGACGAGCAGTACTTC. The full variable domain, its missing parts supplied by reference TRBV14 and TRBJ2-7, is EAGVTQFPSHSVIEKGQTVTLRCDPISGHDNLYWYRRVMGKEIKFLLHFVKESKQDESGMPNNRFLAERTGGTYSTLKVQPAELEDSGVYFCASKRYREDEQYFGPGTRLTVT.